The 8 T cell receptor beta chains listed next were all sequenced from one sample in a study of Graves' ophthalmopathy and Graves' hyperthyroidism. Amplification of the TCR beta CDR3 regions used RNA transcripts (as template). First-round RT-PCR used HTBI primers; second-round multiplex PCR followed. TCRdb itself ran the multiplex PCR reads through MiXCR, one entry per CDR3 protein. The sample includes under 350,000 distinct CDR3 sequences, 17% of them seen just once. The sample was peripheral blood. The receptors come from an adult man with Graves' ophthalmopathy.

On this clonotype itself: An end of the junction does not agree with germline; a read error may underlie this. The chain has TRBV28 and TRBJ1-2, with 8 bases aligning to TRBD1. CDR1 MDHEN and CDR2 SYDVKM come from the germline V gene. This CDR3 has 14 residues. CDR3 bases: TGCGCCAGCAGCGTGGACAGGGCAGACTATGGCTACACCTTC. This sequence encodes CASSVDRADYGYTF.

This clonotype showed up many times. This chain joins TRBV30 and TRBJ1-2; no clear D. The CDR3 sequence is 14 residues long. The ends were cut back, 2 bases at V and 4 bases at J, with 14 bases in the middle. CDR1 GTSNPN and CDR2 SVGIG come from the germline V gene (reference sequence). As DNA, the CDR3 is TGTGCCTGGAGTAGAGGGTCCCGGGGCTATGGCTACACCTTC. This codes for CAWSRGSRGYGYTF.

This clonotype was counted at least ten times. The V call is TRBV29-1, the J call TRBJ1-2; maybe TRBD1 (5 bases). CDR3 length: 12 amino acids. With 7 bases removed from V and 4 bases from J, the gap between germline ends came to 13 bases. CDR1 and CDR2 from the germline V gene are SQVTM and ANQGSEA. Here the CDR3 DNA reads TGCAGCGGGGACGACGGGACCTATGGCTACACCTTC. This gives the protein CSGDDGTYGYTF.

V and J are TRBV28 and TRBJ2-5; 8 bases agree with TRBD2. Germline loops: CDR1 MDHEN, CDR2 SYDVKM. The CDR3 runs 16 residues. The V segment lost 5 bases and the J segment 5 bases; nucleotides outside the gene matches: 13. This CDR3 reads CASSPPGSRGGETQYF. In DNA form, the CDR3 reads TGTGCCAGCAGTCCGCCCGGGAGCCGGGGGGGGGAGACCCAGTACTTC.

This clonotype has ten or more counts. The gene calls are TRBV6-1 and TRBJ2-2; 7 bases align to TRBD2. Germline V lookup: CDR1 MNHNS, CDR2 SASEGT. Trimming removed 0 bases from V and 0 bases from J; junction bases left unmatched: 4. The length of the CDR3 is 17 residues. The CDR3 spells CASSEAGLSANTGELFF. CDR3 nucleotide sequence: TGTGCCAGCAGTGAAGCGGGACTATCCGCGAACACCGGGGAGCTGTTTTTT.

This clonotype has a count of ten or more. CDR3 DNA: TGTGCCAGCAGCCTTTCGGACAGGGGGATCTCTGAAGCTTTCTTT. This gives the protein CASSLSDRGISEAFF. The chain recombines TRBV11-1 with TRBJ1-1, with TRBD1 matching 10 bases. Trimming took 5 bases from V and 6 from J; bases not matched to a gene: 9. CDR1 and CDR2 from the germline V gene are SGHAT and FQDESV (reference sequence). This CDR3 is built from 15 residues.

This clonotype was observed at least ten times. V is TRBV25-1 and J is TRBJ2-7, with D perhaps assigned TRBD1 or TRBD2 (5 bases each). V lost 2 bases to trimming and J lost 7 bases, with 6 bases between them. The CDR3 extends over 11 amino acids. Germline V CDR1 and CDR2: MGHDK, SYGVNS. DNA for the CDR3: TGTGCCAGCAGTGAAGGGGGTGAGCAGTACTTC. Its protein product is CASSEGGEQYF.

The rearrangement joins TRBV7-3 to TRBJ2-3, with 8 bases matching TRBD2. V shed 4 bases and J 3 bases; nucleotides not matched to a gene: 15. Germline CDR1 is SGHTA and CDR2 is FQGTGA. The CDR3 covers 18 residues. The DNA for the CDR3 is TGTGCCAGCAGCTCCCGCCAAACGAGCGGGAGAAGAACAGATACGCAGTATTTT. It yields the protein CASSSRQTSGRRTDTQYF. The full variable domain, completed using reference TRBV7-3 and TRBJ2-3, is GAGVSQTPSNKVTEKGKYVELRCDPISGHTALYWYRQSLGQGPEFLIYFQGTGAADDSGLPNDRFFAVRPEGSVSTLKIQRTERGDSAVYLCASSSRQTSGRRTDTQYFGPGTRLTVL.